This paragraph covers one T cell receptor (beta chain) sequence. Its target is unknown. TCRB transcripts that were expressed got sequenced, as all of the isolated RNA had been reverse transcribed. Data came from immunoSEQ multiplex PCR; TCRdb stores just in-frame clones and leaves some out. The sample records around 250,000 clones, 13% to 15% being singletons. These data originate in a study of beta chain features in type 1 diabetes. General observations from the study: Naive, central memory and Treg TCRB repertoires seemed to resemble each other more closely in patients than they did in healthy donors.

Germline V CDR1 and CDR2: SGHRS, YFSETQ. V was shortened by 0 bases and J by 9 bases, with 16 bases between the two germline ends. The CDR3 spans 15 residues. CD4+ naive, central memory, regulatory and stem cell-like memory subsets were isolated by sorting on CD45RO/CCR7/CD25/CD127/CD95/CD27. Purity (above 95%) was reached by all sorted populations. The material sequenced was naive CD4+ T cells from blood. The TCR was taken from a middle-aged woman in good health. The V call is TRBV5-1, the J call TRBJ2-1; a weak D match, TRBD2 (6 bases). In DNA form, the CDR3 reads TGCGCCAGCAGCTTGGAGGCCCAAATAGCGGCTGAGCAGTTCTTC. Protein: CASSLEAQIAAEQFF.